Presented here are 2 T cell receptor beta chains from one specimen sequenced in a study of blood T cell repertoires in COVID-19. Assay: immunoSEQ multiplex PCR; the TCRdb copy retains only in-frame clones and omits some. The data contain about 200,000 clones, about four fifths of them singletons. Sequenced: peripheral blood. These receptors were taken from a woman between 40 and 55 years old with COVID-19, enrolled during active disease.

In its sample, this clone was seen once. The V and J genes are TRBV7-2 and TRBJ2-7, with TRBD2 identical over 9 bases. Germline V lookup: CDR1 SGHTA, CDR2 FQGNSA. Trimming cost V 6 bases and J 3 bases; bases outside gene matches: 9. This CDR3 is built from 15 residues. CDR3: CASRRISGSFYEQYF. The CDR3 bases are TGTGCCAGCAGGCGGATTAGCGGGAGCTTCTACGAGCAGTACTTC.

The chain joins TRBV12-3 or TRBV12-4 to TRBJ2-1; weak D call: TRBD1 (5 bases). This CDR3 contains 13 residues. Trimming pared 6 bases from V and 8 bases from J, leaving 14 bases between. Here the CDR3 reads CASRNQGLDEQFF. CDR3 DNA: TGTGCCAGCAGGAATCAGGGTTTGGATGAGCAGTTCTTC.